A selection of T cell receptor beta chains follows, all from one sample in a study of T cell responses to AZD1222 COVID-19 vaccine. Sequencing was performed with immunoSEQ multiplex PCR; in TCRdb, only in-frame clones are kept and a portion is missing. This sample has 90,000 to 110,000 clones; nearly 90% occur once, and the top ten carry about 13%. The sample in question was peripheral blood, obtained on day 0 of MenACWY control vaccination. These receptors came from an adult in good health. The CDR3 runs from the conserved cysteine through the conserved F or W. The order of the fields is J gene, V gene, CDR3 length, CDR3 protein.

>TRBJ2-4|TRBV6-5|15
CASSYGALAKNIQYF
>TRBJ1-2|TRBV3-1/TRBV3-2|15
CASSQGWGGNYGYTF
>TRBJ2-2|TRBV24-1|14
CATSGYSHTGELFF
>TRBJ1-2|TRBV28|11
CATEFNYGYTF
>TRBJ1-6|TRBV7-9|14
CASSFTTDNSPLHF
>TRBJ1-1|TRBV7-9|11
CASREGTEAFF
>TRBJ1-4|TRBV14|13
CASSQLTGEKLFF
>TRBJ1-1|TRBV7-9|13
CASSLTANTEAFF
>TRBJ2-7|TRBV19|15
CASSTHSRGLYEQYF
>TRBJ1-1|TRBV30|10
CVKTSTEAFF
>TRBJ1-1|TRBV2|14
CASRILGQGVEAFF
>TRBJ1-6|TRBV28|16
CARHIRDRNYNSPLHF
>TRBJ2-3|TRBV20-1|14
CSASREGLADTQYF
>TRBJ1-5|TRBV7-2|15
CASSLIGQGNQPQHF
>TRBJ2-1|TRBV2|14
CASSWTSGAYEQFF
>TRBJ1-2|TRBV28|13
CASRPGQWGGYTF
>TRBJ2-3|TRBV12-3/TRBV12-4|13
CASSLGRADTQYF
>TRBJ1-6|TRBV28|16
CASSRQGGLYNSPLHF
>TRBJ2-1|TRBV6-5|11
CASTWYNEQFF
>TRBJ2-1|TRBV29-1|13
CSVGQGPYNEQFF
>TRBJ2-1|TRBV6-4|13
CASSDLGLREQFF
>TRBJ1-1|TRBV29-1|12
CSVIGQGVKAFF
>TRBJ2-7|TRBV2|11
CASSERQVGDF
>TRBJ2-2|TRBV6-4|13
CASSDRDTGELFF
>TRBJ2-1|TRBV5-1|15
CASSLTGSPSNEQFF
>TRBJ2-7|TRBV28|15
CASSRQGPTSYEQYF
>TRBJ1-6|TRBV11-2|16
CASSLGSRGVNSPLHF
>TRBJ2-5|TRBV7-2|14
CASSLGGAGGTQYF
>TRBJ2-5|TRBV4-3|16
CASSRMGRGTGETQYF
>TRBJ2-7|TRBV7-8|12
CASSPTRSEQYF
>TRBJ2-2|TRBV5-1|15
CASSLVEGYTGELFF
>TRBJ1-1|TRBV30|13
CAWSRTGNTEAFF
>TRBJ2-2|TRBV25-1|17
CASSEYRAGGPDGELFF
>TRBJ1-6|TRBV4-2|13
CASSQARDGALHF
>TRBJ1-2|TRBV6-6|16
CASTPPGFDSGYGYTF
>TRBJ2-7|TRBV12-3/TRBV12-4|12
CASGSGVAGQYF
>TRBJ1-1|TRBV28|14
CASRGAEGVTEAFF
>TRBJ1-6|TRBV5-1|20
CASSLTTGTGILPYNSPLHF
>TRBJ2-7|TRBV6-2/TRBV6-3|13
CASSYTRVYEQYF
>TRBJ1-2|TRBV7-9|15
CASSLSGRTTYGYTF
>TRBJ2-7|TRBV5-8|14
CASSLGQGFNEQYF
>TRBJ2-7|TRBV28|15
CASSDVGTDPTGQYF
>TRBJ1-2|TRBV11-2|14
CASSLLTRGYGYTF
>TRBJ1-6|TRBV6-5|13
CASRTGEDSPLHF
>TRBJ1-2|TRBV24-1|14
CATRSSGQKYGYTF
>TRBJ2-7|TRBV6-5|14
CASSFATGAYEQYF
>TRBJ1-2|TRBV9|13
CASSVGQNYGYTF
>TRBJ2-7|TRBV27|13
CASSSSGRSEQYF
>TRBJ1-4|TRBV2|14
CASSDPNPNEKLFF
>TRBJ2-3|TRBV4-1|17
CASSPRTGRGLTDTQYF
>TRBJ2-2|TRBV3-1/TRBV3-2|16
CASSATSGRVTGELFF
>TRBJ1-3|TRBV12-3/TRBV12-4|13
CASSLTNPNTIYF
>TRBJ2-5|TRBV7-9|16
CASSQSVGLGLETQYF
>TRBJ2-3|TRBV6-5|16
CASSYSPGARSDTQYF
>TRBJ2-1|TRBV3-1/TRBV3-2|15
CASSVRTSGSGEQFF